Listed below are T cell receptor beta chains from one sample, sequenced in a study of early stage breast cancer tumors. Libraries were prepared by immunoSEQ multiplex PCR; TCRdb keeps only in-frame clonotypes and omits some of them. Altogether about 3,300 clones are present, around 60% being singletons, with the ten largest covering 16%. Sequencing input: breast tumor tissue. These receptor sequences come from a middle-aged person with breast cancer. Both conserved end residues are part of each CDR3. A D gene is named only where the DNA matches it firmly. Clone sizes are given selectively: once, few, many, or a class where the clone is expanded.

d_call	v_call	j_call	clone_size	cdr3_aa	cdr3_nt
-	TRBV9	TRBJ2-3	-	CASSVGRQASTDTQYF	TGTGCCAGCAGCGTAGGTCGTCAGGCCAGCACAGATACGCAGTATTTT
TRBD1	TRBV5-6	TRBJ1-1	-	CASSFIADRGATEAFF	TGTGCCAGCAGCTTTATTGCCGACAGGGGGGCCACTGAAGCTTTCTTT
TRBD1	TRBV4-1	TRBJ1-1	-	CASSQGQGANTEAFF	TGCGCCAGCAGCCAAGGACAGGGGGCCAACACTGAAGCTTTCTTT
-	TRBV7-8	TRBJ2-2	few	CASSLSVTGELFF	TGTGCCAGCAGCTTATCGGTGACCGGGGAGCTGTTTTTT
-	TRBV7-2	TRBJ2-4	few	CASSLDVSGGNIQYF	TGTGCCAGCAGCTTAGATGTTTCCGGAGGGAACATTCAGTACTTC
TRBD2	TRBV19	TRBJ2-7	-	CASSKSHGRAYYEQYF	TGTGCCAGTAGTAAATCCCACGGGAGGGCGTACTACGAGCAGTACTTC
TRBD1	TRBV4-1	TRBJ2-7	few	CASSQDPPRGGQGSGEQYF	TGCGCCAGCAGCCAAGATCCTCCGAGGGGGGGACAGGGTTCGGGCGAGCAGTACTTC
-	TRBV23-1	TRBJ2-2	-	CASSLPQTNTGELFF	TGCGCCAGCAGTCTCCCTCAGACAAACACCGGGGAGCTGTTTTTT
TRBD2	TRBV7-9	TRBJ2-3	large	CASSPPKNSGRATDTQYF	TGTGCCAGCAGCCCCCCCAAGAATAGCGGGAGGGCGACAGATACGCAGTATTTT
TRBD2	TRBV2	TRBJ2-1	-	CASSEASGSSYNEQFF	TGTGCCAGCAGTGAAGCTAGCGGGAGCTCCTACAATGAGCAGTTCTTC
TRBD1	TRBV29-1	TRBJ1-2	-	CSVDLDRSLYYGYTF	TGCAGCGTTGACCTGGACAGGAGTCTATACTATGGCTACACCTTC
TRBD2	TRBV9	TRBJ2-5	-	CASSVGLAGDETQYF	TGTGCCAGCAGCGTAGGGCTAGCGGGAGATGAGACCCAGTACTTC
-	TRBV9	TRBJ2-7	-	CASTKRAPGAYEQYF	TGTGCCAGCACCAAGAGGGCCCCAGGCGCCTACGAGCAGTACTTC
TRBD1	TRBV19	TRBJ1-1	-	CASTRTGNEAFF	TGTGCCAGTACCCGGACAGGGAATGAAGCTTTCTTT
TRBD1	TRBV6-4	TRBJ2-2	-	CASSDSQGAGELFF	TGTGCCAGCAGTGACTCGCAGGGGGCCGGGGAGCTGTTTTTT
TRBD1	TRBV18	TRBJ2-7	-	CASSSRDRVSHEQYF	TGTGCCAGCTCATCCCGGGACAGGGTTTCCCACGAGCAGTACTTC
TRBD1	TRBV9	TRBJ1-2	-	CASSAAPGTDYGYTF	TGTGCCAGCAGCGCTGCTCCCGGGACAGACTATGGCTACACCTTC
TRBD1	TRBV28	TRBJ1-4	-	CASSVWTGENEKLFF	TGTGCCAGCAGTGTATGGACAGGTGAAAATGAAAAACTGTTTTTT
-	TRBV18	TRBJ2-5	-	CASSPDSETQYF	TGTGCCAGCTCACCGGACAGCGAGACCCAGTACTTC
TRBD2	TRBV19	TRBJ2-7	-	CASSIGGGRTSYEQYF	TGTGCCAGTAGTATAGGGGGAGGGAGGACCTCCTACGAGCAGTACTTC
-	TRBV27	TRBJ2-5	once	CASSPWTDWETQYF	TGTGCCAGCAGTCCCTGGACAGACTGGGAGACCCAGTACTTC
-	TRBV5-1	TRBJ2-7	-	CASSFLGQGSNEQYF	TGCGCCAGCAGCTTCCTTGGGCAGGGTAGTAACGAGCAGTACTTC
-	TRBV30	TRBJ2-3	-	CAWSVFGADTQYF	TGTGCCTGGAGTGTATTTGGCGCAGATACGCAGTATTTT
-	TRBV28	TRBJ2-5	once	CASRPEYQETQYF	TGTGCCAGCAGGCCAGAGTACCAAGAGACCCAGTACTTC
-	TRBV7-6	TRBJ2-1	few	CASSLTSGSHNEQFF	TGTGCCAGCAGCTTAACATCGGGATCCCACAATGAGCAGTTCTTC
-	TRBV28	TRBJ2-3	-	CASSLITDTQYF	TGTGCCAGCAGTTTAATCACAGATACGCAGTATTTT
TRBD2	TRBV11-2	TRBJ2-7	-	CASSSREAGWEQYF	TGTGCCAGCAGCTCGCGGGAGGCAGGATGGGAGCAGTACTTC